What follows are 17 T cell receptor beta chains derived from one specimen sequenced in a study of metastatic and nonmetastatic thyroid tumors. MiXCR was used by TCRdb to re-call the PCR reads. The repertoire holds roughly 11,000 clones, with under 30% as singletons. Treatment of any kind had been given to no patient before thyroid surgery. Sequencing input: adjacent normal tissue. The receptors originated from a male donor with papillary thyroid cancer or a benign thyroid nodule (not recorded which). Some clones in this sample may be carry-over from other donors' samples.

This clone is medium-sized by share. The chain links TRBV9 to TRBJ2-5, with D maybe TRBD2 (6 bases). V was trimmed by 7 bases and J by 1 base, leaving 20 bases between them. The CDR3 covers 16 residues. Germline loops: CDR1 SGDLS, CDR2 YYNGEE. This chain's CDR3 is CASSPGAGFGQETQYF. In DNA, the CDR3 is TGTGCCAGCTCCCCTGGGGCGGGGTTCGGCCAAGAGACCCAGTACTTC.

This clone was counted a few times. The chain recombines TRBV6-1 with TRBJ2-7; 8 bases map to TRBD1. Trimming at V came to 2 bases and at J to 5 bases, leaving 17 bases not matched to a gene. Germline V gene data show CDR1 as MNHNS and CDR2 as SASEGT. CDR3 size: 18 residues. The CDR3 is CASSELGGTGGGRNEQYF. As DNA, the CDR3 is TGTGCCAGCAGTGAATTGGGTGGGACAGGCGGCGGTAGAAACGAGCAGTACTTC.

The sample holds many counts of this clone. This chain uses TRBV29-1 with TRBJ1-2; the D gene is possibly TRBD1 (6 bases). V was trimmed by 4 bases and J by 8 bases, leaving 11 bases between them. This CDR3 contains 11 residues. The V gene's germline CDR1 is SQVTM and CDR2 ANQGSEA. The CDR3 nucleotides are TGCAGCGTTGTACAGGGTAACGGCTACACCTTC. Translating gives CSVVQGNGYTF.

The chain recombines TRBV11-3 with TRBJ2-1; 12 nucleotides line up with TRBD1. V gave up 5 bases and J gave up 6 bases; unmatched junction bases: 8. CDR1 and CDR2 from the germline V gene are SGHNT and YENEEA. The CDR3 has 16 amino acids. CDR3 nucleotides: TGTGCCAGCAGCCTCGGACCGGGACAGGGGGCCAATGAGCAGTTCTTC. Protein product: CASSLGPGQGANEQFF.

Only a few counts were recorded for this clone. J is TRBJ1-1 and V is TRBV7-2; TRBD1 matches at 7 bases. Germline CDR1 SGHTA, CDR2 FQGNSA. The CDR3 runs to 15 residues. The junction had 9 bases not matched to a gene; V was cut back by 1 base and J by 7 bases. For the CDR3, the DNA is TGTGCCAGCAGCTTAGAGAAGGGGGCGCAAGGTGAAGCTTTCTTT. Protein: CASSLEKGAQGEAFF.

The chain employs TRBV19 and TRBJ2-4; D may be TRBD1 (6 bases). CDR1 is LNHDA and CDR2 is SQIVND in the germline V gene (reference sequence). V gave up 5 bases and J gave up 7 bases, with 21 bases separating them. The CDR3 runs 16 residues. The CDR3, as DNA: TGTGCCAGTAGTGAGTTTGTAGGCAGGGGATTCAACATTCAGTACTTC. Its protein is CASSEFVGRGFNIQYF.

This clone was detected a few times. The rearrangement joins TRBV5-8 to TRBJ2-7; 10 bases agree with TRBD1. The CDR3 is 16 residues long. J gave up 2 bases and V 0 bases, and 5 bases lay outside the gene matches. Germline V CDR1 and CDR2: SGHTS, YDEGEE. CDR3 loop: CASSLGYGQGAYEQYF. DNA for the CDR3: TGTGCCAGCAGCTTGGGTTACGGACAGGGGGCCTACGAGCAGTACTTC.

This clone appeared a few times. The V gene is TRBV6-5, the J gene TRBJ1-2; a weak D match, TRBD1 (5 bases). With 7 bases removed from V and 8 bases from J, the gap between germline ends came to 17 bases. Per germline, CDR1 MNHEY and CDR2 SVGAGI. This CDR3 is 13 amino acids long. DNA for the CDR3: TGTGCCAGCACTTCCTCGGGGGGACTGGGCTACACCTTC. Protein: CASTSSGGLGYTF.

There are a few counts of this clone. Germline is not matched at one junction end, which may reflect a read error. The chain joins TRBV6-4 to TRBJ2-1; possibly TRBD1 for D (5 bases). Germline CDR1 is MRHNA and CDR2 is SNTAGT. The CDR3 is 11 amino acids. CDR3 protein: CTSRAGNEQFF. The CDR3 DNA follows: TGTACCAGCAGGGCTGGTAATGAGCAGTTCTTC.

The table lists this clone with a few counts. The chain carries TRBV5-8 and TRBJ1-6; no clear D. Germline loops: CDR1 SGHTS, CDR2 YDEGEE. There are 14 residues in the CDR3. The V and J ends lost 0 bases and 9 bases respectively, with 10 bases between them. DNA for the CDR3: TGTGCCAGCAGCTTGGCCGGCGGTGGTTCACCCCTCCACTTT. Protein: CASSLAGGGSPLHF.

The chain joins TRBV2 to TRBJ2-5; 10 bases agree with TRBD2. V shed 3 bases, J shed 4 bases, and the junction held 8 bases outside the gene matches. The germline gives CDR1 SNHLY, CDR2 FYNNEI. This CDR3 spans 16 amino acids. CDR3 in amino acids: CASSEGQRGGRETQYF. DNA for the CDR3: TGTGCCAGCAGTGAGGGACAGCGGGGGGGCCGAGAGACCCAGTACTTC. Combining the CDR3 with reference TRBV2 and TRBJ2-5 gives the whole variable domain EPEVTQTPSHQVTQMGQEVILRCVPISNHLYFYWYRQILGQKVEFLVSFYNNEISEKSEIFDDQFSVERPDGSNFTLKIRSTKLEDSAMYFCASSEGQRGGRETQYFGPGTRLLVL.

This clone occurred many times. This chain uses TRBV29-1 with TRBJ1-1; no clear D gene. The CDR3 sequence is 13 residues long. Germline values: CDR1 SQVTM, CDR2 ANQGSEA. The V end was cut by 3 bases, the J end by 4 bases, with 12 bases between. The CDR3: CSVDAGSATEAFF. The CDR3 DNA follows: TGCAGCGTTGATGCCGGGAGTGCCACTGAAGCTTTCTTT. The full variable domain, with the rest looked up from reference TRBV29-1 and TRBJ1-1, is SAVISQKPSRDICQRGTSLTIQCQVDSQVTMMFWYRQQPGQSLTLIATANQGSEATYESGFVIDKFPISRPNLTFSTLTVSNMSPEDSSIYLCSVDAGSATEAFFGQGTRLTVV.

The chain combines TRBV2 with TRBJ2-2; D may be TRBD2 (5 bases). Germline V gene data show CDR1 as SNHLY and CDR2 as FYNNEI. The CDR3 is 14 amino acids. With 7 bases removed from V and 4 bases from J, the gap between germline ends came to 13 bases. The CDR3 loop reads CASTGYLSTGELFF. The CDR3 DNA reads as TGTGCCAGCACGGGGTACCTTAGCACCGGGGAGCTGTTTTTT.

This chain uses TRBV5-1 with TRBJ2-5; D is unresolved. Germline loops: CDR1 SGHRS, CDR2 YFSETQ. V was cut by 0 bases and J by 7 bases, with 10 bases left in between. The CDR3 spans 13 residues. DNA for the CDR3: TGCGCCAGCAGCTTGGGGCAGCGCGGGACCCAGTACTTC. This codes for CASSLGQRGTQYF.

This clone appeared a few times. This chain connects TRBV4-1 to TRBJ1-3; 7 nucleotides agree with TRBD1. The CDR3 is made up of 15 amino acids. In germline, CDR1 is MGHRA, CDR2 YSYEKL. Trimming took 0 bases from V and 6 from J; bases not matched to a gene: 5. The CDR3 sequence: CASSQDTRGVNTIYF. CDR3 nucleotide sequence: TGCGCCAGCAGCCAAGATACCAGGGGGGTAAACACCATATATTTT.

This clone is judged medium-sized (0.01 to 0.1%). The chain recombines TRBV27 with TRBJ2-1, with unresolved D. CDR1 and CDR2 (germline): MNHEY, SMNVEV (reference sequence). This CDR3 is built from 14 residues. Trimming cost V 6 bases and J 3 bases, with 12 bases left between them. The DNA for the CDR3 is TGTGCCAGCAGCGCTGCGGAACACTACAATGAGCAGTTCTTC. It encodes CASSAAEHYNEQFF.

This clone showed up just a few times. V gene TRBV19 combines with J gene TRBJ2-7; no firm D call. The V end lost 0 bases, the J end lost 3 bases, and 15 bases lay between the germline ends. The CDR3 runs 16 residues. Germline CDR1 is LNHDA and CDR2 is SQIVND (reference sequence). CDR3 amino acids: CASSIDPKGYGYEQYF. The DNA of the CDR3 is TGTGCCAGTAGTATAGATCCCAAGGGCTACGGCTACGAGCAGTACTTC.